Listed below are T cell receptor beta chains from one sample, sequenced in a study of siplizumab effects on memory and regulatory T cells. Assay used: immunoSEQ multiplex PCR; TCRdb lists only in-frame clones, some missing. Of 100,000 or so clones in the sample, approximately 94% are singletons; the top ten hold approximately 0.3%. Sequenced: CD4+ T cells sorted from blood. These receptors originate from a human donor in good health. The CDR3 runs from the conserved cysteine through the conserved F or W. D genes are given only for firm matches. Not all rows give a size; the values are once, few, many and, for expanded clones, a class.

clone size,D gene,V gene,J gene,CDR3 DNA,CDR3 protein
-,-,TRBV10-1,TRBJ2-1,TGCGCCAGCAGTGATTTGAGGGGCCCTTACAATGAGCAGTTCTTC,CASSDLRGPYNEQFF
-,-,TRBV7-9,TRBJ2-3,TGTGCCAGCAGCTCTCCGACAGATACGCAGTATTTT,CASSSPTDTQYF
-,-,TRBV5-1,TRBJ2-5,TGCGCCAGCAGCCCCAATCCGGGGAAGGAGACCCAGTACTTC,CASSPNPGKETQYF
-,TRBD1,TRBV27,TRBJ2-5,TGTGCCAGCAGCGCCGGGACAGGGTGGGGTGGAGCGGAGACCCAGTACTTC,CASSAGTGWGGAETQYF
-,-,TRBV30,TRBJ1-3,TGTGCCTGGAGTGTAGGGGGCTCTGGAAACACCATATATTTT,CAWSVGGSGNTIYF
once,TRBD1,TRBV7-8,TRBJ2-3,TGTGCCAGCAGCTTCAGGACAGGGGTAGATACGCAGTATTTT,CASSFRTGVDTQYF
-,TRBD1,TRBV2,TRBJ1-2,TGTGCCAGCAGTAGGACGACAGGGGGGCTCTATGGCTACACCTTC,CASSRTTGGLYGYTF
-,TRBD1,TRBV6-6,TRBJ2-7,TGTGCCAGCAGTGAGACGACAGGGGGCGAGCAGTACTTC,CASSETTGGEQYF
-,-,TRBV9,TRBJ1-1,TGTGCCAGCAGCCTAGGACGGTACACTGAAGCTTTCTTT,CASSLGRYTEAFF
once,-,TRBV5-1,TRBJ1-1,TGCGCCAGCAGCCTGTTGACAGGAAAGGGGAACACTGAAGCTTTCTTT,CASSLLTGKGNTEAFF
-,-,TRBV25-1,TRBJ2-3,TGTGCCAGCAGTGTGGACAGCACAGATACGCAGTATTTT,CASSVDSTDTQYF
-,-,TRBV30,TRBJ1-4,TGTGCCTGGCGGAAGAACCCGAATGAAAAACTGTTTTTT,CAWRKNPNEKLFF
-,-,TRBV5-5,TRBJ1-1,TGTGCCAGCAGCTTGACAGTTGAAGCTTTCTTT,CASSLTVEAFF
-,TRBD1,TRBV13,TRBJ1-2,TGTGCCAGCAGCTCCGGACAGGGAATTAAAGGCTACACCTTC,CASSSGQGIKGYTF
few,TRBD1,TRBV19,TRBJ1-1,TGTGCCAGTCGGGACAGGGAAGCTTTCTTT,CASRDREAFF
-,-,TRBV5-1,TRBJ2-7,TGCGCCAGCAGCTTTGAAGGGCAATTTTACTACGAGCAGTACTTC,CASSFEGQFYYEQYF
-,-,TRBV5-1,TRBJ2-2,TGCGCCAGCAGCCCCCTCCCGCAGGGTACGAACACCGGGGAGCTGTTTTTT,CASSPLPQGTNTGELFF
-,TRBD2,TRBV27,TRBJ2-1,TGTGCCAGCAGATTAGCGGGAGGTAGGGATGAGCAGTTCTTC,CASRLAGGRDEQFF
-,TRBD1,TRBV9,TRBJ2-4,TGTGCCAGCAGCGGTGGACAGGGGAGTTTCCAAAACATTCAGTACTTC,CASSGGQGSFQNIQYF
once,TRBD2,TRBV10-3,TRBJ2-7,TGTGCCATCAGTGAAAAGGCGTGGGGGGGCGAGCAGTACTTC,CAISEKAWGGEQYF
-,TRBD2,TRBV5-8,TRBJ2-1,TGTGCCAGCAGCCGGACTAGCGGGAGAGGGGGTGAGCAGTTCTTC,CASSRTSGRGGEQFF
-,-,TRBV19,TRBJ1-5,TGTGCCAGTAGTATCCTTCCTCGCGGGGTAGGCCTTAGCAATCAGCCCCAGCATTTT,CASSILPRGVGLSNQPQHF
-,-,TRBV10-1,TRBJ2-2,TGCGCCAGCAGGGTCGGGAGTAACACCGGGGAGCTGTTTTTT,CASRVGSNTGELFF
-,TRBD2,TRBV7-2,TRBJ2-5,TGTGCCAGCAGCGCGGGGACTAGCGGGGGGGAAGCCCTGTACTTC,CASSAGTSGGEALYF
-,-,TRBV5-4,TRBJ2-7,TGTGCCAGCAGCCCTAGGGGTCTCGACGAGCAGTACTTC,CASSPRGLDEQYF
once,TRBD2,TRBV5-4,TRBJ2-3,TGTGCCAGCACCTCTAGCGGGGGTTTCACAGATACGCAGTATTTT,CASTSSGGFTDTQYF
-,-,TRBV6-1,TRBJ2-7,TGTGCCAGCAGTGAAGCGTCCAGGGTTCTTTCCTCCGAGCAGTACTTC,CASSEASRVLSSEQYF
-,TRBD1,TRBV9,TRBJ2-4,TGTGCCGAAGGGACAGACCTAGCCAAAAACATTCAGTACTTC,CAEGTDLAKNIQYF
-,TRBD2,TRBV4-2,TRBJ2-5,TGTGCCAGCAGCCAAACTCAGACTAGCGGGAGGGGGGAGACCCAGTACTTC,CASSQTQTSGRGETQYF
-,-,TRBV27,TRBJ2-5,TGTGCCAGCAGTTCACGACCTCGAGAGACCCAGTACTTC,CASSSRPRETQYF
-,-,TRBV2,TRBJ2-7,TGTGCCAGCAGAGGTACCTACGAGCAGTACTTC,CASRGTYEQYF
-,TRBD2,TRBV11-2,TRBJ2-1,TGTGCCAGCAGCTTAGTTTCTAGCGGGGTCAATGAGCAGTTCTTC,CASSLVSSGVNEQFF
-,-,TRBV7-2,TRBJ2-1,TGTGCCAGCAGCTTAGCCGGAGGGCGTGGCTCCTACAATGAGCAGTTCTTC,CASSLAGGRGSYNEQFF
-,-,TRBV11-1,TRBJ1-1,TGTGCCAGCACGAAGACAGATCCCCCCTTGAACACTGAAGCTTTCTTT,CASTKTDPPLNTEAFF
-,-,TRBV6-5,TRBJ2-1,TGTGCCAGCAGTTACTCAGTCGAAAATGAGCAGTTCTTC,CASSYSVENEQFF
-,TRBD1,TRBV2,TRBJ2-7,TGTGCCAGCAGTAAAACAGGGGGCGGGTACGAGCAGTACTTC,CASSKTGGGYEQYF
-,-,TRBV5-6,TRBJ1-3,TGTGCCAGCAGCTTTTCGCCCAAGGGTGGAAACACCATATATTTT,CASSFSPKGGNTIYF
-,-,TRBV30,TRBJ1-4,TGTGCCTGGGCGTACTCGCGGACAGCCTATAATGAAAAACTGTTTTTT,CAWAYSRTAYNEKLFF
once,TRBD2,TRBV5-1,TRBJ2-7,TGCGCCAGCAGCTTGGCGGGGTCGACTAGCGGGGGACACGAGCAGTACTTC,CASSLAGSTSGGHEQYF
-,-,TRBV2,TRBJ2-2,TGTGCCAGCAGTGATGTCAAAGTGAACACCGGGGAGCTGTTTTTT,CASSDVKVNTGELFF
-,-,TRBV2,TRBJ1-3,TGTGCCAGCAGTGAGCGAGCACAACCGGCTGGAAACACCATATATTTT,CASSERAQPAGNTIYF
once,-,TRBV5-1,TRBJ1-1,TGCGCCAGCAGCTGGGGACGGCGGGGGACTGAAGCTTTCTTT,CASSWGRRGTEAFF
-,-,TRBV18,TRBJ2-5,TGTGCCAGCTCACCAGGCGAGACCCAGTACTTC,CASSPGETQYF
-,TRBD2,TRBV7-9,TRBJ2-2,TGTGCCAGCAGCCCCCGACTAGCGGGCCTATTCACCGGGGAGCTGTTTTTT,CASSPRLAGLFTGELFF
-,-,TRBV5-6,TRBJ2-1,TGTGCCAGCAGCATGGACAGTGGGGGGGCTTGGCACAATGAGCAGTTCTTC,CASSMDSGGAWHNEQFF
-,TRBD1,TRBV14,TRBJ1-6,TGTGCCAGCAGCCAAGACACCGGGACAGGGGATTCACCCCTCCACTTT,CASSQDTGTGDSPLHF
once,-,TRBV5-1,TRBJ1-5,TGCGCCAGCAGCTTGGAGGGGGAAGACCAGCCCCAGCATTTT,CASSLEGEDQPQHF
-,-,TRBV19,TRBJ2-5,TGTGCAACAGCAGATCCCCCGGGGAAGGCCCAGTACTTC,CATADPPGKAQYF
-,TRBD1,TRBV18,TRBJ2-7,TGTGCCAGCTCTCGGAGTGGACAGGGCGGCTACGAGCAGTACTTC,CASSRSGQGGYEQYF
-,-,TRBV11-3,TRBJ2-3,TGTGCCAGCAGGGGTCCCCACACAGATACGCAGTATTTT,CASRGPHTDTQYF
-,-,TRBV2,TRBJ1-2,TGTGCCAGCAGTCTTCAGGGGAATGGCTACACCTTC,CASSLQGNGYTF
-,TRBD1,TRBV9,TRBJ2-7,TGTGCCAGCAACAGAGAGGGACAGGGGGCTTACGAGCAGTACTTC,CASNREGQGAYEQYF
-,TRBD1,TRBV11-2,TRBJ2-1,TGTGCCAGCAGCCACTACAGGGGGCGAAGGTCCTACAATGAGCAGTTCTTC,CASSHYRGRRSYNEQFF
-,-,TRBV4-1,TRBJ1-5,TGCGCCAGCAGAAACACAGGGAGAAATCAGCCCCAGCATTTT,CASRNTGRNQPQHF
once,-,TRBV27,TRBJ1-5,TGTGCCAGCAGTTTAAGGAGCCTTCAGCCCCAGCATTTT,CASSLRSLQPQHF
-,TRBD1,TRBV19,TRBJ1-1,TGTGCCAGTAGTCCCCAGGGGGCTGAAGCTTTCTTT,CASSPQGAEAFF
-,TRBD1,TRBV9,TRBJ1-1,TGTGCCAGCAGCGTAACCCCGGGACAGTTTGCTTTCTTT,CASSVTPGQFAFF
-,TRBD1,TRBV19,TRBJ2-7,TGTGCCAGTGCCAAGGCCGGGACAGGTCCCTACGAGCAGTACTTC,CASAKAGTGPYEQYF
-,-,TRBV4-1,TRBJ1-5,TGCGCCAGCAGCCAAGTCCGAGGGCGGACAGGCAATCAGCCCCAGCATTTT,CASSQVRGRTGNQPQHF